Here is one T cell receptor (beta chain) with its context. The sample is drawn from a study of blood T cell repertoires in COVID-19. Study overall: COVID-19 samples, acute and convalescent, were from the United States, Italy and Spain. Sample material is recorded as cDNA or gDNA derived from T cells, B-cell-depleted T cells, or PBMCs.

The CDR3 loop spans 13 amino acids. In germline, CDR1 is LGHDT, CDR2 YNNKEL (reference sequence). Original processing notes: The authors estimated nucleated cell counts from reference gene primer amplification. Sequenced by immunoSEQ multiplex PCR; TCRdb stores in-frame clones only, minus some. V, J and clone size were drawn from that table, and D and trimming were deduced from the DNA. The sample includes approximately 100,000 clones, 69% of them seen just once. The chain links TRBV3-1 (or the pseudogene TRBV3-2) to TRBJ2-3; 7 bases line up with TRBD2. The end of the DNA fits TRBJ2-2 better, so the J call may be wrong. This receptor was obtained from a man at least 80 years old with acute or convalescent COVID-19. Input material: peripheral blood. CDR3 DNA: TGTGCCAGCAGCCAAGATTGGAGCGGGACCCTGTTTTTT. Amino acid sequence: CASSQDWSGTLFF.